These T cell receptor beta chains were read from a single sample in a study of T cell repertoires in aging, cancer and after chemotherapy. TCRdb reprocessed the multiplex PCR reads with MiXCR, giving one entry per CDR3 protein. The data contain some 2,000 distinct CDR3 sequences, about 30% of them singletons. The sample was blood. These receptors were collected from a human donor with a blood cancer. The donor label of this sample is uncertain. The CDR3 runs from the conserved cysteine through the conserved F or W.

J	V	CDR3
TRBJ2-7	TRBV18	CASSPQASEQYF
TRBJ2-2	TRBV29-1	CSVVGAGTGELFF
TRBJ2-7	TRBV5-6	CASSPWGGREQYF
TRBJ2-2	TRBV19	CASRPPGLSNTGELFF
TRBJ1-4	TRBV27	CASSFQQGRDEKLFF
TRBJ2-2	TRBV7-9	CASSRDSRGELFF
TRBJ1-2	TRBV5-4	CASSFGQGAICGGYTF
TRBJ2-3	TRBV19	CASSSTGQLSTDTQYF
TRBJ1-5	TRBV12-3/TRBV12-4	CASTIGAGSSPQHF
TRBJ2-1	TRBV29-1	CSVEWGNEQFF
TRBJ2-3	TRBV5-6	CASSLDVRGATDTQYF
TRBJ2-5	TRBV11-3	CASRPGTEETQYF
TRBJ2-3	TRBV19	CASSRHESTDTQYF
TRBJ1-5	TRBV19	CASSTGQGIGNQPQHF
TRBJ1-2	TRBV6-5	CASSYAIKTSGYTF
TRBJ2-1	TRBV24-1	CATSDLSGSSYNEQFF
TRBJ2-6	TRBV6-2/TRBV6-3	CASTLRGLGANVLTF
TRBJ2-3	TRBV7-9	CASSLGTGADTQYF
TRBJ2-1	TRBV19	CASPTSGGGNEQFF
TRBJ2-5	TRBV28	CASAGVQETQYF
TRBJ2-7	TRBV30	CAWQTGVEQYF
TRBJ2-3	TRBV7-3	CASSLGFTDTQYF
TRBJ1-1	TRBV11-3	CASTGTRNTEAFF
TRBJ1-2	TRBV5-6	CASSLDWGPRANYGYTF
TRBJ2-3	TRBV27	CASSFWGAGDTQYF
TRBJ1-2	TRBV18	CASSPPGETIGYTF
TRBJ2-7	TRBV10-3	CAISEDYEQYF
TRBJ1-5	TRBV27	CASRQQGGSNQPQHF